Below are 6 T cell receptor beta chains sequenced from a single sample in a study of blood T cell repertoires in COVID-19. TCRdb keeps only in-frame clones here, not all; method: immunoSEQ multiplex PCR. The table has 200,000 to 250,000 clones, around 80% seen once; the top ten hold about 7.2%. The specimen sequenced was peripheral blood. The receptors shown here come from a woman in her seventies with acute or convalescent COVID-19.

This clone was seen a single time. The chain employs TRBV6-5 and TRBJ2-7; D perhaps matches TRBD1 (6 bases). Germline V gives CDR1 MNHEY, CDR2 SVGAGI. The V and J ends lost 5 bases and 3 bases respectively, with 14 bases between them. This CDR3 comprises 14 residues. The chain's CDR3 is CASSPHREGYEQYF. The DNA of the CDR3 is TGTGCCAGCAGTCCACACAGGGAAGGCTACGAGCAGTACTTC.

This rearrangement joins TRBV18 to TRBJ1-6; D not resolved. CDR1 and CDR2 (germline): KGHSH, LQKENI. The V end was cut by 5 bases, the J end by 7 bases, with 6 bases between. The length of the CDR3 is 12 residues. The CDR3 DNA sequence: TGTGCCAGCTCAGTCAGGAATTCACCCCTCCACTTT. It is translated as CASSVRNSPLHF.

This clone was detected a few times. The chain joins TRBV5-6 to TRBJ1-1; TRBD1 aligns across 7 bases. V shed 3 bases, J shed 8 bases, and the junction held 4 bases outside the gene matches. Per the germline V gene, CDR1 is SGHDT and CDR2 is YYEEEE. This CDR3 is 12 amino acids long. CDR3 DNA: TGTGCCAGCAGCTCGACAGGGACCGAAGCTTTCTTT. It encodes CASSSTGTEAFF.

V is TRBV10-2 and J is TRBJ2-7, with 9 bases aligning to TRBD1. The CDR3 has 14 residues. Unmatched junction bases numbered 7, after V lost 6 bases and J lost 4 bases. The germline V gene has CDR1 WSHSY and CDR2 SAAADI. The CDR3 region has the DNA TGCGCCAGCAGGCAAGGACAGGGGAATTACGAGCAGTACGTC. Encoded protein: CASRQGQGNYEQYV.

The gene calls are TRBV19 and TRBJ2-2, with 10 bases that match TRBD2. Losses at the gene ends were 4 bases for V and 3 bases for J; bases not matched to a gene: 11. CDR1 is LNHDA and CDR2 is SQIVND in the germline V gene (reference sequence). CDR3 length equals 18 residues. The CDR3 is CASSKSGGAFMDTGELFF. The CDR3 DNA sequence: TGTGCCAGTAGTAAGAGCGGGGGGGCATTCATGGACACCGGGGAGCTGTTTTTT.

This clone appeared once. The chain joins TRBV29-1 to TRBJ1-5, with D unclear. V was shortened by 6 bases and J by 3 bases, with 9 bases between the two germline ends. Germline CDR1 is SQVTM and CDR2 is ANQGSEA. The CDR3 extends over 12 amino acids. The CDR3 spells CSVARDNQPQHF. The CDR3 region has the DNA TGCAGCGTGGCCCGGGACAATCAGCCCCAGCATTTT.